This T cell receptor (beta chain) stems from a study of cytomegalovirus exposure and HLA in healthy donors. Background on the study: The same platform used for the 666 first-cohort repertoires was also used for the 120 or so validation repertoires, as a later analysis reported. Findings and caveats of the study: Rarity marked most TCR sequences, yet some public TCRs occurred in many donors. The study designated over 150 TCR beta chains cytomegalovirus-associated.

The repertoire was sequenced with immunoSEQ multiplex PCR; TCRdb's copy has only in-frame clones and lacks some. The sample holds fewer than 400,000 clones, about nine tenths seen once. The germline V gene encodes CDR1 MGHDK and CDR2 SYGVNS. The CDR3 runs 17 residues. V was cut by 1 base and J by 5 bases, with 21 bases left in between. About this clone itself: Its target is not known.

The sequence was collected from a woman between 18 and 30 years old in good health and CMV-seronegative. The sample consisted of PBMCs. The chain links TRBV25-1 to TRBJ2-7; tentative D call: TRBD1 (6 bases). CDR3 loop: CASSELGQQGTLDEQYF. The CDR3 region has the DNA TGTGCCAGCAGTGAATTAGGGCAACAGGGAACGCTGGACGAGCAGTACTTC.